The 5 T cell receptor beta chains below all came from one sample that was sequenced in a study of T cell responses to AZD1222 COVID-19 vaccine. Assay used: immunoSEQ multiplex PCR; TCRdb lists only in-frame clones, some missing. The sample holds 95,000 to 150,000 clones, 80% to 90% seen once. The sample here was peripheral blood, taken on day 0 of AZD1222 vaccination. These receptors originate from an adult in good health.

V is TRBV5-4 and J is TRBJ1-3; D remains unclear. The V gene lost 3 bases and the J gene lost 2 bases, with 15 bases spanning the gap. Germline V gene lookup returns CDR1 SGHNT and CDR2 YYREEE (reference sequence). The CDR3 covers 16 residues. This chain's CDR3 is CASSSPGEAAGNTIYF. CDR3 coding DNA: TGTGCCAGCAGCTCCCCCGGGGAGGCGGCTGGAAACACCATATATTTT. Full variable domain (missing parts from reference TRBV5-4 and TRBJ1-3): ETGVTQSPTHLIKTRGQQVTLRCSSQSGHNTVSWYQQALGQGPQFIFQYYREEENGRGNFPPRFSGLQFPNYSSELNVNALELDDSALYLCASSSPGEAAGNTIYFGEGSWLTVV.

This rearrangement joins TRBV5-1 to TRBJ1-1; TRBD1 might be the D (5 bases). Germline CDR1 reads SGHRS; CDR2 reads YFSETQ. The CDR3 covers 14 residues. The V end was cut by 0 bases, the J end by 1 base, with 7 bases between. CDR3 DNA: TGCGCCAGCAGCTTGGACAGGTCGAACACTGAAGCTTTCTTT. Its protein product is CASSLDRSNTEAFF.

CDR3 nucleotides: TGTGCCAGCAGCCAAGAGTCCGGCGGGGGTCAGCCCCAGCATTTT. Its protein product is CASSQESGGGQPQHF. This sequence joins TRBV4-2 and TRBJ1-5; possibly TRBD1 for D (5 bases). Germline CDR1 reads LGHNA; CDR2 reads YNFKEQ. The CDR3 runs to 15 residues. V lost 0 bases and J 6 bases, leaving 12 bases between the germline ends.

V gene TRBV11-1 combines with J gene TRBJ2-3, with unresolved D. Germline-derived CDR1 and CDR2 are SGHAT and FQDESV (reference sequence). V lost 3 bases, J lost 8 bases, and 15 bases lay in between. This CDR3 is built from 14 residues. The CDR3 is CASSLGFLWGTQYF. The CDR3 region has the DNA TGTGCCAGCAGCTTGGGCTTTTTATGGGGTACGCAGTATTTT.

The gene calls are TRBV18 and TRBJ2-2, with a weak D call TRBD2 (5 bases). The ends were cut back, 1 base at V and 5 bases at J, with 14 bases in the middle. Germline assignment: CDR1 KGHSH and CDR2 LQKENI. The CDR3 extends over 16 amino acids. The CDR3 reads CASSPRSARATGELFF. CDR3 DNA sequence: TGTGCCAGCTCACCACGGAGCGCGAGGGCAACCGGGGAGCTGTTTTTT.